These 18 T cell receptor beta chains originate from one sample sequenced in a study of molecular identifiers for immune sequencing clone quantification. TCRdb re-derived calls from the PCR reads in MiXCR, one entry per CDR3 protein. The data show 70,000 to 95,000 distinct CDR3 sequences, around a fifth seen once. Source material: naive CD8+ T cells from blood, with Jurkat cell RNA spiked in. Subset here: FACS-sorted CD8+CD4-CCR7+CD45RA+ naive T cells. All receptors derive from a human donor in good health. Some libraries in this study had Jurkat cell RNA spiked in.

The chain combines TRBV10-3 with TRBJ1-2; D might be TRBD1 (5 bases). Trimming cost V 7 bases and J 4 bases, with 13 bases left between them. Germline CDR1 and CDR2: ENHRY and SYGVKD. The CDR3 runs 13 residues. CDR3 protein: CAITPTETYGYTF. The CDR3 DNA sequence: TGTGCCATCACCCCGACAGAAACCTATGGCTACACCTTC.

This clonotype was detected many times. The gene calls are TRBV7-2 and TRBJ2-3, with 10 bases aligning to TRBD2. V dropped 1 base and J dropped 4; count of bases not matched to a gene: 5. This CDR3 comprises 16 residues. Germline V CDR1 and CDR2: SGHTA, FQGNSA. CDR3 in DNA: TGTGCCAGCAGCTTAGAACCTAGCGGGAGACCAGATACGCAGTATTTT. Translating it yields CASSLEPSGRPDTQYF.

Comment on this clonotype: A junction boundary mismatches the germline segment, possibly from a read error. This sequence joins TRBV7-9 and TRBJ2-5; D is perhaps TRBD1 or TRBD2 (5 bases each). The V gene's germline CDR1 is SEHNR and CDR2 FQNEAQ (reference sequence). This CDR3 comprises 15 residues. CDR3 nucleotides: TGTGCCTGCAGCTCGCCACAACGGGGCGCGGAGACCCAGTACTTC. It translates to CACSSPQRGAETQYF.

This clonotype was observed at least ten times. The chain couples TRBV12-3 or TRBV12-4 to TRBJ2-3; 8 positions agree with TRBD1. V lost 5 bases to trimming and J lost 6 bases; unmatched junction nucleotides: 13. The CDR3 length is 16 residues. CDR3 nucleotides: TGTGCCAGCAGTCCAAAAGGGACAGGAAGAAAGGATACGCAGTATTTT. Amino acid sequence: CASSPKGTGRKDTQYF.

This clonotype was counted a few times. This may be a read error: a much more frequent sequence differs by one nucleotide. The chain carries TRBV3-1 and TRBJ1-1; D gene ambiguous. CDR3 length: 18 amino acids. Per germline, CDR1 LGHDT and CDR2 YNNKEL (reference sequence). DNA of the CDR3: TGTGCCGGCAGCCAAGCCCTTCAAATCGACCGACAGAACACTGAAGCTTTCTTT. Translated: CAGSQALQIDRQNTEAFF.

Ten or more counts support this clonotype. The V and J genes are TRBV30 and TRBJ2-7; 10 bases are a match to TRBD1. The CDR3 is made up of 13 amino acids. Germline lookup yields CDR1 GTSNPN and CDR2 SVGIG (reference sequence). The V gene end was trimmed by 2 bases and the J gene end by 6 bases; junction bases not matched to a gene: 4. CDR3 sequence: CAWSLGTGVEQYF. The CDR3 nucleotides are TGTGCCTGGAGTTTGGGGACAGGGGTCGAGCAGTACTTC. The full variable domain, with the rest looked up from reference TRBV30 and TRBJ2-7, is SQTIHQWPATLVQPVGSPLSLECTVEGTSNPNLYWYRQAAGRGLQLLFYSVGIGQISSEVPQNLSASRPQDRQFILSSKKLLLSDSGFYLCAWSLGTGVEQYFGPGTRLTVT.

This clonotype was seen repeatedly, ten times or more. CDR3 in amino acids: CASMGAAGNTIYF. The DNA of the CDR3 is TGTGCCAGCATGGGGGCCGCTGGAAACACCATATATTTT. The chain uses TRBV9 and TRBJ1-3; D may be TRBD1 (6 bases). The germline V and J ends were trimmed by 6 bases and 2 bases, with 9 bases remaining between them. The length of the CDR3 is 13 residues. Germline CDR1 is SGDLS and CDR2 is YYNGEE.

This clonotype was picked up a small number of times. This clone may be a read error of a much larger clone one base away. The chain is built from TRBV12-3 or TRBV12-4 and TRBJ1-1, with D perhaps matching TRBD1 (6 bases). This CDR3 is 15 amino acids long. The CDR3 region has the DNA TGTGCCGGCAGAAAACAGGGCCGGTGGAACACTGAAGCTTTCTTT. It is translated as CAGRKQGRWNTEAFF.

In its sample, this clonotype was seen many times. The CDR3 DNA follows: TGTGCCAGCACCATAAGGGGGCGGCCCGGCGAGCAGTACTTC. Translation gives CASTIRGRPGEQYF. The chain is built from TRBV28 and TRBJ2-7; the match to TRBD1 covers 7 bases. Germline lookup yields CDR1 MDHEN and CDR2 SYDVKM. The CDR3 contains 14 residues. V was clipped by 7 bases and J by 6 bases; unmatched bases: 12.

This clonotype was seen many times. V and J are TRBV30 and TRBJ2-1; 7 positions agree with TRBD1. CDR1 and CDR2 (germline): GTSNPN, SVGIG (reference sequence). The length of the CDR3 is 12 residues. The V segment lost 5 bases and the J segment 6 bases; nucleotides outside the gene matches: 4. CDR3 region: CAWGRQGNEQFF. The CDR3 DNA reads TGTGCCTGGGGCAGACAGGGCAATGAGCAGTTCTTC. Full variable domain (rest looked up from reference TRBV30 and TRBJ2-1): SQTIHQWPATLVQPVGSPLSLECTVEGTSNPNLYWYRQAAGRGLQLLFYSVGIGQISSEVPQNLSASRPQDRQFILSSKKLLLSDSGFYLCAWGRQGNEQFFGPGTRLTVL.

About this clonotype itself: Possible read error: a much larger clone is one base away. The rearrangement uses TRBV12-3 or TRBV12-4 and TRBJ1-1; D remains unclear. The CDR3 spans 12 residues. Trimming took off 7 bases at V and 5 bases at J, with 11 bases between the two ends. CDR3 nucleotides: TGTGCCAGCATTTTCGGACGGACTGAAGCTTTCTTT. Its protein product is CASIFGRTEAFF.

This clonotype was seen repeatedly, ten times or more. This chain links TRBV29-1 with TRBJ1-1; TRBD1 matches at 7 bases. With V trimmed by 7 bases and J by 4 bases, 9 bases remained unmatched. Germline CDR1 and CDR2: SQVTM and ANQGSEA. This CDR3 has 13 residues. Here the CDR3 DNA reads TGCAGCGCTGCGACAGGGCCCAGCACTGAAGCTTTCTTT. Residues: CSAATGPSTEAFF. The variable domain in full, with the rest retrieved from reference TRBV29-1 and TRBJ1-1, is SAVISQKPSRDICQRGTSLTIQCQVDSQVTMMFWYRQQPGQSLTLIATANQGSEATYESGFVIDKFPISRPNLTFSTLTVSNMSPEDSSIYLCSAATGPSTEAFFGQGTRLTVV.

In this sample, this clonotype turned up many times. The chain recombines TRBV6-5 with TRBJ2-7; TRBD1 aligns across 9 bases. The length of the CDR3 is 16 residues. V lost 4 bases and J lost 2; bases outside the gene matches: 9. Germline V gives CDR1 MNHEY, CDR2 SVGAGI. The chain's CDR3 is CASSSDRGIFAYEQYF. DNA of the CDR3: TGTGCCAGCAGTTCGGACAGGGGTATATTCGCCTACGAGCAGTACTTC.

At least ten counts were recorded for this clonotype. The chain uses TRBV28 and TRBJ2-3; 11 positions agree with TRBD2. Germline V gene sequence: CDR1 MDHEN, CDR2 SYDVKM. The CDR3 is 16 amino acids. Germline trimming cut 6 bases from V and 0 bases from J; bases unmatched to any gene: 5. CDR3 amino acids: CASSTSGSPSTDTQYF. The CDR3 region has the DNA TGTGCCAGCAGCACTAGCGGGAGCCCTAGCACAGATACGCAGTATTTT.

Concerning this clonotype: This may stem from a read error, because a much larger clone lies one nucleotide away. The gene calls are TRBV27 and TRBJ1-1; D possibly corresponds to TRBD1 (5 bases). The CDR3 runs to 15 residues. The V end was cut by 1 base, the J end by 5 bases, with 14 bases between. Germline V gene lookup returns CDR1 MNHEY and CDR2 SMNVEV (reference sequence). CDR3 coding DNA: TGTGCCAGCAGTTTATTGGTGGCGGGGGATACTGAAGCTTTCTTT. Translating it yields CASSLLVAGDTEAFF.

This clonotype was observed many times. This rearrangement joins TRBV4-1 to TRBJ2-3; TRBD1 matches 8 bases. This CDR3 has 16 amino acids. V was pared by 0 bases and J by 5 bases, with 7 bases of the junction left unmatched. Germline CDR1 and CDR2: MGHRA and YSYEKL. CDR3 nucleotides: TGCGCCAGCAGCCAAGAGGACAGGGCGATGGGAGATACGCAGTATTTT. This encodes CASSQEDRAMGDTQYF.

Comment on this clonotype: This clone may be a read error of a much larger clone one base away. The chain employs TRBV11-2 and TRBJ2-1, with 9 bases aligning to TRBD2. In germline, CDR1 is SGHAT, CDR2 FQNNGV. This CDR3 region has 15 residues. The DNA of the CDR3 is TGTGCCAGCAGGGGGGTAGCGGGAGACTACAATGAGCAGCTCTTC. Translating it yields CASRGVAGDYNEQLF.

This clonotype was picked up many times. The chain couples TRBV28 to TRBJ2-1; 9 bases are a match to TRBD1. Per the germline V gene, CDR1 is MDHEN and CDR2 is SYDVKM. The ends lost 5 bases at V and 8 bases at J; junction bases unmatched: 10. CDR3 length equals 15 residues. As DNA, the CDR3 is TGTGCCAGCAGTGCCGGGACAGGGCCCTGGGATGAGCAGTTCTTC. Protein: CASSAGTGPWDEQFF.